This entry lists 4 T cell receptor beta chains sequenced from one sample in a study of cytomegalovirus exposure and HLA in healthy donors. Both 60 Vbeta primers and 13 Jbeta primers went into the PCR. Data came from immunoSEQ multiplex PCR; TCRdb stores just in-frame clones and leaves some out. The repertoire includes 150,000 or so clones, around three quarters of them detected once, and roughly 2.1% sits in the top ten. Sequenced sample: PBMCs. Receptors were obtained from a middle-aged man in good health and CMV-seropositive.

This chain joins TRBV9 and TRBJ1-1; TRBD1 aligns across 8 bases. The CDR3 totals 16 residues. CDR1 and CDR2 from the germline V gene are SGDLS and YYNGEE. J gave up 0 bases and V 0 bases, and 4 bases lay outside the gene matches. The CDR3 DNA sequence: TGTGCCAGCAGCGTAGAACAGGGGGTCATGAACACTGAAGCTTTCTTT. This gives the protein CASSVEQGVMNTEAFF.

The chain joins TRBV10-3 to TRBJ2-7; D possibly corresponds to TRBD2 (5 bases). This CDR3 contains 13 residues. V gave up 2 bases and J gave up 5 bases, with 10 bases separating them. Germline CDR1 is ENHRY and CDR2 is SYGVKD. The DNA for the CDR3 is TGTGCCATCAGTGAGACTAGTTCCGACGAGCAGTACTTC. Its protein is CAISETSSDEQYF.

The chain joins TRBV7-9 to TRBJ2-3, with 16 positions matching TRBD2. Germline CDR1 SEHNR, CDR2 FQNEAQ (reference sequence). J gave up 0 bases and V 5 bases, and 5 bases lay outside the gene matches. The CDR3 contains 18 residues. The CDR3 coding sequence is TGTGCCAGCAGCCCACCGGGACTAGCGGGGGGGAGCACAGATACGCAGTATTTT. Amino acids: CASSPPGLAGGSTDTQYF.

In its sample, this clone was seen a few times. The chain employs TRBV7-9 and TRBJ2-5; a weak D match, TRBD2 (5 bases). Trimming stripped 2 bases from V and 5 bases from J, with 27 bases between. This CDR3 region has 19 residues. In germline, CDR1 is SEHNR, CDR2 FQNEAQ (reference sequence). This CDR3 is CASSLIRRTGKNFRETQYF. CDR3 in DNA: TGTGCCAGCAGCTTAATCCGAAGGACCGGGAAAAACTTTCGGGAGACCCAGTACTTC.